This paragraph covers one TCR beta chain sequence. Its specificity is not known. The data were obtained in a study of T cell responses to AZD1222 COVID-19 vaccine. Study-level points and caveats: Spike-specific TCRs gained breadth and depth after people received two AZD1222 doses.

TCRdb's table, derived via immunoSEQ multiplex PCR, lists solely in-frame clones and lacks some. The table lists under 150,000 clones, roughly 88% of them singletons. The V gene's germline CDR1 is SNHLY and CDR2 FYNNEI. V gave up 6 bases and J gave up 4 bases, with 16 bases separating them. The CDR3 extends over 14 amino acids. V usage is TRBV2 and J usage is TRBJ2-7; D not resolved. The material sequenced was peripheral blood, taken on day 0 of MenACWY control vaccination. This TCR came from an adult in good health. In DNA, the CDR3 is TGTGCCAGCAGCTACCTGACGAGTCTATACGAGCAGTACTTC. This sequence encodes CASSYLTSLYEQYF.